This T cell receptor beta chain was identified in a study of blood T cell repertoires in COVID-19. Study-level information: The origin of the acute and convalescent COVID-19 samples was the United States, Italy and Spain. In each case, the material was cDNA or gDNA derived from T cells, B-cell-depleted T cells, or PBMCs.

V was pared by 5 bases and J by 0 bases, with 6 bases of the junction left unmatched. The germline gives CDR1 SGHAT, CDR2 FQNNGV. The CDR3 spans 16 residues. In the source study's methods: For nucleated cells, counts were estimated from reference gene primer amplification. Clones were sequenced by immunoSEQ multiplex PCR, and TCRdb holds only the in-frame ones, with some missing. The V and J calls and clone size are taken from that table; D and trimming were inferred from the DNA. The sample consists of approximately 52,000 clones, 90% of them appearing once. Specimen: peripheral blood. This chain connects TRBV11-2 to TRBJ2-5; 10 bases agree with TRBD2. The TCR sequence derives from a human donor in a cohort sampled during active COVID-19. The CDR3 sequence: CASSRFGLADQETQYF. The CDR3 DNA is TGTGCCAGCAGCCGTTTCGGACTAGCGGACCAAGAGACCCAGTACTTC.